One sample yielded the 18 T cell receptor beta chains listed below, sequenced in a study of PD-1 blockade in classical Hodgkin lymphoma (TCRdb year 2020). The method was the immunoSEQ multiplex PCR assay. Imported from immuneACCESS, the table was reduced by TCRdb to in-frame sequences with V and J called. These copies leave out some clones; in studies compared against another copy, an unresolved V gene accounts for under half, and the cause of the remainder is not known. The sample table holds over 9,000 clones, of which around 82% were seen once. The ten largest clones take up around two fifths of the sample. Taken with the paper, the label for time point translates to: cycle 1 day 1 (C1D1), immediately before nivolumab initiation. Every trial patient had relapsed following autologous stem cell transplantation, and prior brentuximab vedotin exposure was what differed among cohorts A, B and C. CD8+ T cells were purified from thawed PBMCs by magnetic negative selection with a Miltenyi CD8+ T cell isolation kit.

The sequencing here drew on CD8+ T cells from blood, taken at baseline. The source is a human donor with classical Hodgkin lymphoma.

The V and J genes are TRBV5-1 and TRBJ2-7; 7 bases line up with TRBD1. From germline, CDR1 is SGHRS and CDR2 YFSETQ. The CDR3 runs 14 residues. Trimming at V came to 0 bases and at J to 5 bases, leaving 5 bases not matched to a gene. CDR3 sequence reads: CASSLEDRPHEQYF. The DNA of the CDR3 is TGCGCCAGCAGCTTGGAGGACAGGCCCCACGAGCAGTACTTC. Full variable domain (outside the CDR3, taken from reference TRBV5-1 and TRBJ2-7): KAGVTQTPRYLIKTRGQQVTLSCSPISGHRSVSWYQQTPGQGLQFLFEYFSETQRNKGNFPGRFSGRQFSNSRSEMNVSTLELGDSALYLCASSLEDRPHEQYFGPGTRLTVT.

The gene calls are TRBV4-1 and TRBJ1-5; D is uncertain. The CDR3 is made up of 16 amino acids. V lost 1 base to trimming and J lost 0 bases, with 10 bases between them. Germline V CDR1 and CDR2: MGHRA, YSYEKL. CDR3 coding DNA: TGCGCCAGCAGCCAAGCCGGGTCATTTAGCAATCAGCCCCAGCATTTT. Its translation: CASSQAGSFSNQPQHF.

The chain recombines TRBV11-3 with TRBJ2-3, with TRBD2 matching 15 bases. Germline V gives CDR1 SGHNT, CDR2 YENEEA. There are 18 residues in the CDR3. Trimming at V came to 5 bases and at J to 0 bases, leaving 6 bases not matched to a gene. CDR3 nucleotide sequence: TGTGCCAGCAGCCCGGGACTAGCGGGAGGACCAAGCACAGATACGCAGTATTTT. Amino acid sequence: CASSPGLAGGPSTDTQYF.

J is TRBJ1-1 and V is TRBV13; maybe TRBD1 (5 bases). V lost 2 bases and J lost 8, with 12 bases in between. Germline loops: CDR1 PRHDT, CDR2 FYEKMQ (reference sequence). The CDR3 length is 13 residues. The DNA for the CDR3 is TGTGCCAGCAGCTTATTGAGAGGGGCCGAAGCTTTCTTT. It is translated as CASSLLRGAEAFF.

The V and J genes are TRBV6-5 and TRBJ2-1, with TRBD2 identical over 12 bases. Germline values: CDR1 MNHEY, CDR2 SVGAGI. J was trimmed by 5 bases and V by 6 bases; bases with no gene match: 2. The CDR3 sequence is 14 residues long. Written as DNA, the CDR3 is TGTGCCAGCAGACGACTAGCGGGAGACAATGAGCAGTTCTTC. Residues: CASRRLAGDNEQFF.

The chain couples TRBV5-6 to TRBJ1-5; TRBD1 agrees at 9 bases. This CDR3 spans 14 amino acids. CDR1 SGHDT and CDR2 YYEEEE come from the germline V gene. Trimming at V came to 4 bases and at J to 7 bases, leaving 6 bases not matched to a gene. CDR3 residues: CASSEGQGGQPQHF. CDR3 nucleotides: TGTGCCAGCAGCGAGGGACAGGGCGGCCAGCCCCAGCATTTT.

The rearrangement uses TRBV29-1 and TRBJ2-2, with 7 bases fitting TRBD2. This CDR3 region has 15 residues. In germline, CDR1 is SQVTM, CDR2 ANQGSEA. J gave up 0 bases and V 4 bases, and 5 bases lay outside the gene matches. The CDR3 is CSVVGGESNTGELFF. DNA for the CDR3: TGCAGCGTTGTGGGAGGGGAATCGAACACCGGGGAGCTGTTTTTT.

The genes are TRBV5-6 and TRBJ1-3, with TRBD1 as a possible D gene (6 bases). The CDR3 loop spans 16 amino acids. The V end lost 5 bases, the J end lost 2 bases, and 17 bases lay between the germline ends. Germline CDR1 is SGHDT and CDR2 is YYEEEE. The CDR3 loop reads CASSTGPLPTGNTIYF. DNA for the CDR3: TGTGCCAGCAGTACAGGGCCTTTGCCGACTGGAAACACCATATATTTT.

V gene TRBV4-3 combines with J gene TRBJ1-1; D is possibly TRBD1 (6 bases). The CDR3 is 16 amino acids. V was clipped by 1 base and J by 0 bases, with 12 bases between them. Germline lookup yields CDR1 LGHNA and CDR2 YSLEER. The CDR3 reads CASSQGGQVLNTEAFF. In DNA, the CDR3 is TGCGCCAGCAGCCAAGGGGGACAAGTTTTGAACACTGAAGCTTTCTTT.

This sequence joins TRBV28 and TRBJ2-5; D gene unclear. Germline V CDR1 and CDR2: MDHEN, SYDVKM. CDR3 length: 14 amino acids. Trimming removed 4 bases at V and 2 bases at J, with 11 bases between. In DNA form, the CDR3 reads TGTGCCAGCAGTTCTTTGACTCTTCAAGAGACCCAGTACTTC. This encodes CASSSLTLQETQYF. The full variable domain, rest sourced from reference TRBV28 and TRBJ2-5, is DVKVTQSSRYLVKRTGEKVFLECVQDMDHENMFWYRQDPGLGLRLIYFSYDVKMKEKGDIPEGYSVSREKKERFSLILESASTNQTSMYLCASSSLTLQETQYFGPGTRLLVL.

The gene calls are TRBV29-1 and TRBJ1-2; a possible D gene is TRBD1 (5 bases). Germline V lookup: CDR1 SQVTM, CDR2 ANQGSEA. The CDR3 contains 14 residues. With 5 bases removed from V and 2 bases from J, the gap between germline ends came to 15 bases. CDR3 protein: CSVITGLVNYGYTF. Written as DNA, the CDR3 is TGCAGCGTTATAACAGGCTTGGTCAACTATGGCTACACCTTC.

The chain uses TRBV5-5 and TRBJ2-5; tentatively, D is TRBD1 (6 bases). The J call may not be correct, given that the DNA end is closer to TRBJ2-7. The CDR3 has 16 residues. Germline CDR1 SGHKS, CDR2 YYEKEE (reference sequence). The CDR3 nucleotides read TGTGCCAGCAGCTTCCCACAGGGAATTTCTTCCTACGAGCAGTACTTC. Protein sequence: CASSFPQGISSYEQYF.

The gene calls are TRBV4-3 and TRBJ2-7; D ambiguous. The CDR3 sequence is 14 residues long. Germline values: CDR1 LGHNA, CDR2 YSLEER. The ends were cut back, 0 bases at V and 3 bases at J, with 9 bases in the middle. In nucleotides, the CDR3 is TGCGCCAGCAGCCAAGATTTGGGCAACTACGAGCAGTACTTC. It is translated as CASSQDLGNYEQYF.

V usage is TRBV30 and J usage is TRBJ2-5; TRBD2 might be the D (5 bases). V dropped 0 bases and J dropped 9 bases, with 17 bases sitting between them. The CDR3 totals 14 residues. Germline V lookup: CDR1 GTSNPN, CDR2 SVGIG (reference sequence). The CDR3 DNA is TGTGCCTGGAGTGTAGGACGGGGAACTGGGGCCCAGTACTTC. It is translated as CAWSVGRGTGAQYF.

To note about this clone: The junction shows a germline mismatch at one end, possibly a read error. The DNA for the CDR3 is TGTGCCAGCAGTGTCTCCTCCGCCAAAAGCACAGATACACAGTATTTT. Translating it yields CASSVSSAKSTDTQYF. This sequence joins TRBV2 and TRBJ2-3; D remains ambiguous. This CDR3 contains 16 residues. Germline values: CDR1 SNHLY, CDR2 FYNNEI.

The rearrangement uses TRBV6-5 and TRBJ2-2; 9 bases are a match to TRBD2. Per germline, CDR1 MNHEY and CDR2 SVGAGI. This CDR3 is 14 amino acids long. The CDR3 here is CGAREGRITGELFF. The CDR3 DNA sequence: TGTGGGGCGCGGGAGGGCCGCATTACCGGGGAGCTGTTTTTT.

This chain joins TRBV28 and TRBJ2-3; the D is unclear. In germline, CDR1 is MDHEN, CDR2 SYDVKM. V gave up 1 base and J gave up 1 base, with 9 bases separating them. The CDR3 extends over 15 amino acids. The CDR3 sequence: CASSLSDTGTDTQYF. CDR3 bases: TGTGCCAGCAGTTTATCGGATACGGGCACAGATACGCAGTATTTT.

This rearrangement joins TRBV6-4 to TRBJ2-2; 9 nucleotides line up with TRBD2. CDR1 is MRHNA, CDR2 SNTAGT, per germline. J lost 4 bases, V lost 0 bases, and 3 bases had no gene match. The CDR3 totals 16 residues. The CDR3 sequence is CASSDSSSGSTGELFF. In DNA form, the CDR3 reads TGTGCCAGCAGTGACTCGAGTAGCGGGAGCACCGGGGAGCTGTTTTTT.